The clone carrying this T cell receptor (beta chain) appeared a few times. Researchers used 5'RACE with constant-segment primers to make TCR alpha and TCR beta cDNA libraries that carry sample barcodes and UMIs. TCRdb processed the 5' RACE reads anew with MiXCR; each CDR3 protein has one entry. The sample consists of 110,000 or so distinct CDR3 sequences, around a fifth of them appearing once. These data originate in a study of T-cell memory formation after mild COVID-19. For the study at large: Largely, TCR clusters stayed within a single donor.

Sequencing was done on a sample of PBMCs or a T cell subset sorted from them (not recorded which). This receptor was identified in a young man who had mild COVID-19 (a few samples of this study predate the infection). Cell type and time point are not known.

DNA of the CDR3: TGCAGCGTTGAAACGTTTGCGGGGGACAGGGTCAGCGAGCAGTACTTC. Protein product: CSVETFAGDRVSEQYF. The chain couples TRBV29-1 to TRBJ2-7, with 9 positions matching TRBD1. Looked up from germline, CDR1 is SQVTM and CDR2 is ANQGSEA. CDR3 length: 16 residues. Germline trimming cut 2 bases from V and 6 bases from J; bases unmatched to any gene: 14.